These 25 T cell receptor beta chains originate from one sample sequenced in a study of human T cells and chemical hapten exposure. Time point specified: patch test 2, 6 weeks after DPC sensitization. Stated treatment: therapeutic diphenylcyclopropenone sensitization with weekly scalp DPC. TCRdb analysed the RACE reads with MiXCR anew, one entry per CDR3 protein. This sample has about 85,000 distinct CDR3 sequences; around 10% occur once, and the top ten carry roughly 1.5%. Sequencing used whole blood, obtained in connection with sensitization to the hapten diphenylcyclopropenone (DPC). The receptors were gathered from a man between 18 and 35 years old with alopecia areata. Some clones in this sample may be carry-over from other donors' samples.

The CDR3 is CASRGQPSFYGYTF. In DNA form, the CDR3 reads TGTGCCAGCAGGGGACAGCCCAGTTTTTATGGCTACACCTTC. V and J are TRBV2 and TRBJ1-2, with TRBD1 matching 7 bases. CDR1 is SNHLY and CDR2 is FYNNEI in the germline V gene. CDR3 length: 14 amino acids. The junction had 9 bases not matched to a gene; V was cut back by 6 bases and J by 5 bases. Full variable domain (missing parts from reference TRBV2 and TRBJ1-2): EPEVTQTPSHQVTQMGQEVILRCVPISNHLYFYWYRQILGQKVEFLVSFYNNEISEKSEIFDDQFSVERPDGSNFTLKIRSTKLEDSAMYFCASRGQPSFYGYTFGSGTRLTVV.

The V call is TRBV28, the J call TRBJ1-2; TRBD1 might be the D (5 bases). CDR1 and CDR2 from the germline V gene are MDHEN and SYDVKM. The V end lost 3 bases, the J end lost 6 bases, and 11 bases lay between the germline ends. The CDR3 totals 13 residues. This CDR3 is CASSLVGQDGYTF. In nucleotides, the CDR3 is TGTGCCAGCAGTTTGGTGGGGCAGGATGGCTACACCTTC.

A few counts support this clonotype. The chain recombines TRBV12-3 or TRBV12-4 with TRBJ1-4; D unresolved. CDR3 length equals 13 residues. V lost 6 bases and J lost 8, with 13 bases in between. CDR3 loop: CASSRLRQEKLFF. The CDR3 bases are TGTGCCAGCAGCCGCCTTCGCCAAGAAAAACTGTTTTTT.

This clonotype was picked up many times. The chain carries TRBV4-1 and TRBJ2-7, with D unclear. The CDR3 covers 13 residues. Germline V gives CDR1 MGHRA, CDR2 YSYEKL. Trimming stripped 3 bases from V and 5 bases from J, with 11 bases between. Here the CDR3 reads CASSQLFRHEQYF. CDR3 coding DNA: TGCGCCAGCAGCCAGTTGTTCAGGCACGAGCAGTACTTC.

This clonotype was seen only a few times. J is TRBJ1-1 and V is TRBV28; D unresolved. Between the trimmed V and J ends, which lost 8 bases and 1 base, there was a span of 11 bases. The CDR3 spans 13 residues. Germline lookup yields CDR1 MDHEN and CDR2 SYDVKM. CDR3 DNA sequence: TGTGCCAGCCGACCTCCCCCGAACACTGAAGCTTTCTTT. It yields the protein CASRPPPNTEAFF.

The chain joins TRBV9 to TRBJ2-7; D uncertain. This CDR3 has 14 amino acids. Looked up from germline, CDR1 is SGDLS and CDR2 is YYNGEE. Trimming stripped 4 bases from V and 4 bases from J, with 15 bases between. The DNA of the CDR3 is TGTGCCAGCAGCCCGCGCGTCGACCCATACGAGCAGTACTTC. Encoded protein: CASSPRVDPYEQYF.

The chain is built from TRBV7-2 and TRBJ2-7; 7 nucleotides match TRBD1. V lost 5 bases to trimming and J lost 9 bases; unmatched junction nucleotides: 22. The CDR3 runs 17 residues. In germline, CDR1 is SGHTA, CDR2 FQGNSA. The CDR3 DNA reads as TGTGCCAGCAGCGACAAAACAGCGACAGGGCTTCTTTTTGGGCAGTACTTC. Protein sequence: CASSDKTATGLLFGQYF.

This clonotype was observed many times. The rearrangement links TRBV7-9 to TRBJ2-1; possibly TRBD1 or TRBD2 for D (6 bases each). CDR1 is SEHNR and CDR2 is FQNEAQ in the germline V gene (reference sequence). The CDR3 sequence is 14 residues long. Trimming took 8 bases from V and 6 from J, leaving 17 bases between them. CDR3: CASRHRVGGNEQFF. The CDR3 DNA is TGTGCCAGCCGTCACAGGGTCGGGGGCAATGAGCAGTTCTTC.

This clonotype was detected a few times. The genes are TRBV29-1 and TRBJ1-2; 7 positions agree with TRBD1. Germline assignment: CDR1 SQVTM and CDR2 ANQGSEA. The CDR3 consists of 14 residues. Trimming removed 6 bases from V and 1 base from J; junction bases left unmatched: 8. The CDR3 loop reads CSVRTGAVNYGYTF. Here the CDR3 DNA reads TGCAGCGTGCGGACAGGAGCTGTTAACTATGGCTACACCTTC.

This clonotype was counted a few times. The chain's CDR3 is CASSYSRDTGELFF. The CDR3 DNA is TGTGCCAGCAGTTACTCACGGGACACCGGGGAGCTGTTTTTT. V is TRBV6-5 and J is TRBJ2-2; no firm D call. The CDR3 is 14 amino acids. Deletions cut 0 bases from V and 3 bases from J, with 5 bases between. In germline, CDR1 is MNHEY, CDR2 SVGAGI.

Only a few counts were recorded for this clonotype. This sequence joins TRBV14 and TRBJ2-2; D is unclear. Germline V gene lookup returns CDR1 SGHDN and CDR2 FVKESK. CDR3 size: 13 residues. V was clipped by 5 bases and J by 3 bases, with 7 bases between them. The CDR3 spells CASSRLDTGELFF. CDR3 coding DNA: TGTGCCAGCAGCAGACTGGACACCGGGGAGCTGTTTTTT.

This clonotype was detected only a few times. The J gene is TRBJ2-2, the V gene TRBV10-2, with 7 bases fitting TRBD1. V was pared by 6 bases and J by 6 bases, with 1 base of the junction left unmatched. The CDR3 has 12 residues. From germline, CDR1 is WSHSY and CDR2 SAAADI. CDR3 amino acids: CASRGGAGELFF. Written as DNA, the CDR3 is TGCGCCAGCAGAGGGGGCGCCGGGGAGCTGTTTTTT.

This clonotype has only a few counts. The rearrangement links TRBV6-1 to TRBJ1-1; D may be TRBD1 (5 bases). CDR3 size: 11 residues. CDR1 is MNHNS and CDR2 is SASEGT in the germline V gene. Trimming stripped 6 bases from V and 11 bases from J, with 13 bases between. DNA of the CDR3: TGTGCCAGCAGAAGTGGGGGTTTGGCTTTCTTT. This translates into CASRSGGLAFF.

This clonotype came up a few times. The rearrangement joins TRBV28 to TRBJ1-2, with 8 nucleotides matching TRBD1. This CDR3 has 12 amino acids. Germline V lookup: CDR1 MDHEN, CDR2 SYDVKM. V dropped 5 bases and J dropped 4; count of bases not matched to a gene: 0. CDR3 DNA: TGTGCCAGCAGTGGGACAGGCTATGGCTACACCTTC. As protein: CASSGTGYGYTF.

In this sample, this clonotype turned up many times. This chain joins TRBV18 and TRBJ1-2; TRBD1 might be the D (5 bases). CDR3 length: 18 residues. Trimming took 0 bases from V and 4 from J, leaving 21 bases between them. Germline V gene sequence: CDR1 KGHSH, CDR2 LQKENI. CDR3 protein: CASSPPGQEGVLLYGYTF. The CDR3 nucleotides are TGTGCCAGCTCACCACCTGGGCAGGAAGGGGTCCTCCTCTATGGCTACACCTTC. The full variable domain, in which reference TRBV18 and TRBJ1-2 provide the parts outside the CDR3, is NAGVMQNPRHLVRRRGQEARLRCSPMKGHSHVYWYRQLPEEGLKFMVYLQKENIIDESGMPKERFSAEFPKEGPSILRIQQVVRGDSAAYFCASSPPGQEGVLLYGYTFGSGTRLTVV.

This clonotype was counted between two and nine times. This chain connects TRBV4-3 to TRBJ1-1; tentative D call: TRBD1 (5 bases). The germline gives CDR1 LGHNA, CDR2 YSLEER. With 3 bases removed from V and 6 bases from J, the gap between germline ends came to 17 bases. This CDR3 spans 15 amino acids. The CDR3 DNA follows: TGCGCCAGCAGCCAGGATCTAACTGGGGGGGCTGAAGCTTTCTTT. This translates into CASSQDLTGGAEAFF.

The rearrangement links TRBV28 to TRBJ1-5; D unclear. CDR1 is MDHEN, CDR2 SYDVKM, per germline. V lost 7 bases to trimming and J lost 1 base, with 5 bases between them. This CDR3 contains 12 residues. The CDR3 loop reads CASKGSNQPQHF. The CDR3 DNA follows: TGTGCCAGCAAAGGCAGCAATCAGCCCCAGCATTTT. Using reference TRBV28 and TRBJ1-5 for the parts outside the CDR3, the full variable domain is DVKVTQSSRYLVKRTGEKVFLECVQDMDHENMFWYRQDPGLGLRLIYFSYDVKMKEKGDIPEGYSVSREKKERFSLILESASTNQTSMYLCASKGSNQPQHFGDGTRLSIL.

This chain connects TRBV3-1 to TRBJ2-5; 10 bases match TRBD2. The junction had 14 bases not matched to a gene; V was cut back by 4 bases and J by 3 bases. The germline V gene has CDR1 LGHDT and CDR2 YNNKEL (reference sequence). The CDR3 spans 18 residues. The CDR3 DNA sequence: TGTGCCAGCAGCCCCCCCCGCACTAGCGGGGCGGGGGAAGAGACCCAGTACTTC. Translated, it gives CASSPPRTSGAGEETQYF.

This clonotype was counted only a few times. The V call is TRBV5-1, the J call TRBJ2-7, with D tentatively TRBD1 or TRBD2 (5 bases each). Germline loops: CDR1 SGHRS, CDR2 YFSETQ. Deletions cut 0 bases from V and 6 bases from J, with 13 bases between. The CDR3 has 14 amino acids. CDR3 in DNA: TGCGCCAGCAGCTTGGGATGGGGGATGCGCGAGCAGTACTTC. Its translation is CASSLGWGMREQYF.

Comment on this clonotype: One end of the junction fails to match germline, which may point to a read error. V usage is TRBV7-2 and J usage is TRBJ2-1; the D gene is possibly TRBD2 (5 bases). Per the germline V gene, CDR1 is SGHTA and CDR2 is FQGNSA. The CDR3 is made up of 14 amino acids. The CDR3 is CASSLGNGYREQLF. The CDR3 nucleotides read TGTGCCAGCAGCTTAGGTAACGGCTATAGGGAGCAGCTCTTC.

This clonotype was seen a handful of times. This chain uses TRBV7-2 with TRBJ1-2; no firm D call. Looked up from germline, CDR1 is SGHTA and CDR2 is FQGNSA. This CDR3 region has 14 residues. V lost 5 bases and J lost 8, with 18 bases in between. CDR3 DNA: TGTGCCAGCAGCCTGAAGATAGAGGTTTGGGGCTACACCTTC. The encoded protein is CASSLKIEVWGYTF.

This clonotype was seen ten or more times. The rearrangement links TRBV5-1 to TRBJ2-1; 7 positions agree with TRBD1. J was trimmed by 5 bases and V by 1 base; bases with no gene match: 3. There are 14 residues in the CDR3. Germline V gene sequence: CDR1 SGHRS, CDR2 YFSETQ. CDR3 in DNA: TGCGCCAGCAGCTTGCCCGGGACAGACAATGAGCAGTTCTTC. Translated, it gives CASSLPGTDNEQFF.

This clonotype is a singleton in its sample. Just one base apart from a much larger clone, this may be a read error. This likely comes from a read error, as the CDR3 has no conserved phenylalanine or tryptophan at its end. The chain recombines TRBV7-2 with TRBJ1-1; 11 positions match TRBD1. J lost 10 bases, V lost 1 base, and 5 bases had no gene match. The CDR3 contains 14 residues. Germline V CDR1 and CDR2: SGHTA, FQGNSA. CDR3 sequence (DNA): TGTGCCAGCAGCTTAGTATGGGGACAGGGGGTAGCTTTCCTT. Protein: CASSLVWGQGVAFL.

This clonotype was recorded many times. Here the CDR3 DNA reads TGCAGTGCTAGTCGCTCCTTCTTGGTGGGCAATCAGCCCCAGCATTTT. Its protein product is CSASRSFLVGNQPQHF. V is TRBV20-1 and J is TRBJ1-5, with D hard to call. This CDR3 region has 16 residues. Germline-derived CDR1 and CDR2 are DFQATT and SNEGSKA (reference sequence). Trimming took off 3 bases at V and 2 bases at J, with 17 bases between the two ends.

This clonotype was seen many times. The V gene is TRBV4-3, the J gene TRBJ2-3; 9 bases line up with TRBD1. The CDR3 sequence is 16 residues long. V lost 2 bases to trimming and J lost 1 base; unmatched junction nucleotides: 4. CDR1 is LGHNA and CDR2 is YSLEER in the germline V gene. Written as DNA, the CDR3 is TGCGCCAGCAGCCAAAACAGGGGGCTTGGCACAGATACGCAGTATTTT. It yields the protein CASSQNRGLGTDTQYF.